Listed here are 15 T cell receptor beta chains from one sample, sequenced in a study of OX40 agonist ivuxolimab in advanced cancers. Assay used: immunoSEQ multiplex PCR; TCRdb lists only in-frame clones, some missing. The profile shows approximately 82,000 clones, around four fifths of them singletons. The input for sequencing was CD4+ or CD8+ T cells sorted from blood, taken in a trial of the OX40 agonist ivuxolimab. The receptors originated from an adult with an advanced solid tumor such as melanoma, head and neck, liver or kidney cancer.

This clone was seen just once. The V call is TRBV5-1, the J call TRBJ2-7, with 9 nucleotides matching TRBD1. The junction had 5 bases not matched to a gene; V was cut back by 2 bases and J by 5 bases. This CDR3 has 14 amino acids. Looked up from germline, CDR1 is SGHRS and CDR2 is YFSETQ. The CDR3 reads CASSFGDRVDEQYF. Here the CDR3 DNA reads TGCGCCAGCAGCTTTGGGGACAGGGTTGACGAGCAGTACTTC. Based on the CDR3 plus reference TRBV5-1 and TRBJ2-7, the full variable domain is KAGVTQTPRYLIKTRGQQVTLSCSPISGHRSVSWYQQTPGQGLQFLFEYFSETQRNKGNFPGRFSGRQFSNSRSEMNVSTLELGDSALYLCASSFGDRVDEQYFGPGTRLTVT.

The rearrangement uses TRBV6-6 and TRBJ1-2, with no clear D. In germline, CDR1 is MNHNY, CDR2 SVGAGI (reference sequence). CDR3 size: 11 residues. V shed 6 bases and J shed 8 bases, with 10 bases lying between them. CDR3 residues: CASSEGGGYTF. CDR3 sequence (DNA): TGTGCCAGCAGCGAGGGAGGGGGCTACACCTTC.

The chain uses TRBV7-7 and TRBJ1-2; a possible D gene is TRBD1 (5 bases). Trimming removed 1 base from V and 7 bases from J, with 13 bases in between. The CDR3 runs to 14 residues. The germline CDR1 and CDR2 sequences are SSHAT and FNYEAQ (reference sequence). Here the CDR3 reads CASSLGGTGRGYTF. In DNA form, the CDR3 reads TGTGCCAGCAGCTTAGGGGGAACAGGTCGTGGCTACACCTTC.

The CDR3 region is CASSPSRPQGEQYF. CDR3 bases: TGCGCCAGCAGCCCCAGCCGACCGCAGGGCGAGCAGTACTTC. The rearrangement uses TRBV5-1 and TRBJ2-7; tentative D call: TRBD1 (5 bases). This CDR3 is built from 14 residues. Germline V gene data show CDR1 as SGHRS and CDR2 as YFSETQ. V lost 4 bases and J lost 6, with 17 bases in between.

V usage is TRBV18 and J usage is TRBJ2-5, with TRBD1 matching over 12 bases. Trimming cost V 6 bases and J 4 bases; bases outside gene matches: 6. Per germline, CDR1 KGHSH and CDR2 LQKENI. The CDR3 runs 15 residues. CDR3: CASSPGDRGRETQYF. CDR3 DNA sequence: TGTGCCAGCTCGCCCGGGGACAGGGGGCGAGAGACCCAGTACTTC. The complete variable domain, with remaining parts taken from reference TRBV18 and TRBJ2-5, reads NAGVMQNPRHLVRRRGQEARLRCSPMKGHSHVYWYRQLPEEGLKFMVYLQKENIIDESGMPKERFSAEFPKEGPSILRIQQVVRGDSAAYFCASSPGDRGRETQYFGPGTRLLVL.

This chain connects TRBV5-1 to TRBJ1-5, with D possibly being TRBD1 (5 bases). From germline, CDR1 is SGHRS and CDR2 YFSETQ. The CDR3 has 14 residues. The V gene lost 4 bases and the J gene lost 6 bases, with 14 bases spanning the gap. The CDR3 region is CASSVSSGGQPQHF. Here the CDR3 DNA reads TGCGCCAGCAGCGTGAGTAGCGGGGGTCAGCCCCAGCATTTT.

The V and J genes are TRBV7-2 and TRBJ2-5, with 8 nucleotides matching TRBD1. V lost 1 base, J lost 4 bases, and 5 bases stayed unmatched. This CDR3 has 15 residues. CDR1 and CDR2 (germline): SGHTA, FQGNSA. The CDR3 DNA reads TGTGCCAGCAGCTTAGGGACCGACAGGGGAGAGACCCAGTACTTC. Protein sequence: CASSLGTDRGETQYF.

The rearrangement links TRBV7-2 to TRBJ1-6, with D perhaps TRBD1 (6 bases). V shed 3 bases and J shed 7 bases, with 13 bases lying between them. Germline values: CDR1 SGHTA, CDR2 FQGNSA. The CDR3 extends over 15 amino acids. CDR3 amino acids: CASSFRAGANSPLHF. The CDR3, as DNA: TGTGCCAGCAGCTTCAGGGCAGGGGCCAATTCACCCCTCCACTTT.

The DNA for the CDR3 is TGTGCCAGTAAAGAGGGGCAGGGAGTCAAGGGGCCCCAGCATTTT. Translating gives CASKEGQGVKGPQHF. The chain joins TRBV19 to TRBJ1-5, with D perhaps matching TRBD1 (5 bases). V was trimmed by 7 bases and J by 9 bases, leaving 22 bases between them. The germline V gene has CDR1 LNHDA and CDR2 SQIVND (reference sequence). CDR3 size: 15 residues.

The V and J genes are TRBV29-1 and TRBJ1-1, with 10 nucleotides matching TRBD1. V shed 3 bases, J shed 6 bases, and the junction held 7 bases outside the gene matches. CDR3 size: 14 residues. CDR1 and CDR2 (germline): SQVTM, ANQGSEA. Written as DNA, the CDR3 is TGCAGCGTTGATGGTCGGGACAGGGGCCCTGAAGCTTTCTTT. This sequence encodes CSVDGRDRGPEAFF.

The gene calls are TRBV5-1 and TRBJ1-5; D remains ambiguous. The CDR3 covers 15 residues. The germline V gene has CDR1 SGHRS and CDR2 YFSETQ. Trimming removed 0 bases at V and 5 bases at J, with 12 bases between. Written as DNA, the CDR3 is TGCGCCAGCAGCTTGGAAGGCAGCCAAGATCAGCCCCAGCATTTT. Translating it yields CASSLEGSQDQPQHF.

The rearrangement joins TRBV5-5 to TRBJ1-1; TRBD1 aligns across 10 bases. Germline-derived CDR1 and CDR2 are SGHKS and YYEKEE (reference sequence). V gave up 1 base and J gave up 3 bases; unmatched junction bases: 9. This CDR3 comprises 17 residues. The CDR3 DNA is TGTGCCAGCAGCTTGAGACAGGGGGCAGCAGGGGACACTGAAGCTTTCTTT. It translates to CASSLRQGAAGDTEAFF.

The chain links TRBV18 to TRBJ2-7; a weak D match, TRBD1 (6 bases). There are 17 residues in the CDR3. V lost 0 bases and J 3 bases, leaving 18 bases between the germline ends. Germline V gene data show CDR1 as KGHSH and CDR2 as LQKENI. The CDR3 sequence: CASSPPNSGGSYYEQYF. Written as DNA, the CDR3 is TGTGCCAGCTCACCACCGAATTCTGGGGGCTCCTACTACGAGCAGTACTTC.

The V call is TRBV5-1, the J call TRBJ1-3; no reliable D call. V lost 3 bases to trimming and J lost 0 bases, with 10 bases between them. CDR1 is SGHRS, CDR2 YFSETQ, per germline. This CDR3 has 15 residues. For the CDR3, the DNA is TGCGCCAGCAGCTCAGACGGGAACTCTGGAAACACCATATATTTT. Protein product: CASSSDGNSGNTIYF.

The genes are TRBV30 and TRBJ2-5; 10 nucleotides match TRBD1. The end of the DNA is better explained by TRBJ2-7, so the J call may be wrong. This CDR3 is built from 17 residues. The germline gives CDR1 GTSNPN, CDR2 SVGIG (reference sequence). CDR3 region: CAWSKLDRGLSSYEQYF. CDR3 sequence (DNA): TGTGCCTGGAGTAAGCTCGACAGGGGGCTGAGCTCCTACGAGCAGTACTTC.